This paragraph reports one TCR beta chain. Its antigen is still unknown. The data originate from a study of shared clonotypes between healthy human individuals. Study-wide findings and caveats: With a handful of donors compared, around 5% of naive CD4 clonotypes were shared.

Naive CD8 populations comprised CD45RO-negative cells positively selected for CCR7, excluding terminally differentiated effector memory CD45RA+ cells. Clones were sequenced by immunoSEQ multiplex PCR, and TCRdb holds only the in-frame ones, with some missing. Altogether some 2,100,000 clones are present, just over 90% being singletons, with the ten largest covering 1.5% to 2%. The origin of this receptor is a man between 18 and 35 years old in good health. Some clones in this sample may be carry-over from other donors' samples. Sequencing was performed on naive CD8+ T cells from PBMCs.

CDR3 nucleotide sequence: TGTGCCAGTAGTATGGCAGGGGGCGTCACTGAAGCTTTCTTT. Encoded protein: CASSMAGGVTEAFF. The V and J genes are TRBV19 and TRBJ1-1; 8 positions match TRBD1. The V gene end was trimmed by 3 bases and the J gene end by 4 bases; junction bases not matched to a gene: 4. The CDR3 spans 14 residues. The V gene's germline CDR1 is LNHDA and CDR2 SQIVND (reference sequence).